This T cell receptor beta chain was obtained from a study of blood T cells in healthy people across ages. This clonotype has just a few counts. A second 7 to 11 cycle PCR used barcoded and J-beta primers. A single record per CDR3 protein comes from TCRdb applying MiXCR to the 5' RACE reads. The table records around 520,000 distinct CDR3 sequences, 25% to 35% of them present only once. Germline V lookup: CDR1 LGHNA, CDR2 YSLEER. Trimming removed 0 bases from V and 5 bases from J, with 22 bases in between. The CDR3 is made up of 18 amino acids. These sequences were also reported in another study, on T cells of mothers and their children.

The sample comprised blood. This clonotype was sampled from a boy aged 2-9 years in good health. This chain connects TRBV4-3 to TRBJ1-1; perhaps TRBD1 as D (5 bases). CDR3 bases: TGCGCCAGCAGCCAAGAGCACGGGGGTACGGGATATTTAACTGAAGCTTTCTTT. This encodes CASSQEHGGTGYLTEAFF.